These T cell receptor beta chains were read from a single sample in a study of blood T cell repertoires in COVID-19. Method: immunoSEQ multiplex PCR; TCRdb's copy keeps in-frame clones and lacks some. Among more than 250,000 clones listed, 87% were seen once. Sequenced material: PBMCs or T cells enriched from blood (not recorded which). The receptors originated from a young woman who had recovered from COVID-19. Both conserved end residues are part of each CDR3. The D gene is left open where the match is weak. Clone size is stated in some rows and not others, as once, few, many or a class when expanded.

v_gene	abundance	len	d_gene	j_gene	CDR3aa	CDR3nt
TRBV18	.	14	.	TRBJ1-4	CASCLTGVPEKLFF	TGTGCCAGCTGCTTGACGGGGGTCCCAGAAAAACTGTTTTTT
TRBV10-2	.	14	TRBD1	TRBJ1-2	CASSEDRGPYGYTF	TGCGCCAGCAGTGAGGACAGGGGCCCCTATGGCTACACCTTC
TRBV29-1	.	13	.	TRBJ2-2	CSFSGANTGELFF	TGCAGCTTTAGTGGTGCGAACACCGGGGAGCTGTTTTTT
TRBV4-1	.	14	.	TRBJ1-1	CASSQDNWNTEAFF	TGCGCCAGCAGCCAAGATAATTGGAACACTGAAGCTTTCTTT
TRBV2	.	15	TRBD1	TRBJ1-4	CASSTDRGRHEKLFF	TGTGCCAGCAGCACCGACAGGGGGCGGCATGAAAAACTGTTTTTT
TRBV30	.	13	.	TRBJ1-1	CAWSGWEATEAFF	TGTGCCTGGAGTGGGTGGGAGGCCACTGAAGCTTTCTTT
TRBV20-1	.	11	.	TRBJ2-3	CSAGRGSGKYF	TGCAGTGCTGGGCGAGGGTCTGGAAAATATTTT
TRBV10-3	.	12	.	TRBJ1-2	CAISEWGVGYTF	TGTGCCATCAGTGAGTGGGGGGTTGGCTACACCTTC
TRBV11-3	.	16	.	TRBJ2-1	CASSLDLSDSYNEQFF	TGTGCCAGCAGCTTAGATCTAAGCGACTCCTACAATGAGCAGTTCTTC
TRBV5-1	.	12	.	TRBJ2-3	CASSLASDTQYF	TGCGCCAGCAGCTTGGCTAGTGATACGCAGTATTTT
TRBV11-1	.	13	.	TRBJ2-7	CASSQDSTYEQYF	TGTGCCAGCAGCCAGGACAGCACCTACGAGCAGTACTTC
TRBV19	few	17	.	TRBJ2-1	CASSRWTVMSSYNEQFF	TGTGCCAGTAGTAGGTGGACAGTGATGAGCTCCTACAATGAGCAGTTCTTC
TRBV6-5	.	14	TRBD2	TRBJ2-3	CASRASGDVDTQYF	TGTGCCAGCAGGGCTAGCGGGGATGTGGATACGCAGTATTTT
TRBV12-3/TRBV12-4	.	12	.	TRBJ1-1	CASSEGGTEAFF	TGTGCCAGCAGCGAAGGGGGCACTGAAGCTTTCTTT
TRBV30	.	13	.	TRBJ1-1	CAWTGQGNTEAFF	TGTGCCTGGACCGGGCAGGGGAACACTGAAGCTTTCTTT
TRBV14	few	16	TRBD2	TRBJ2-3	CASSRLAALSTDTQYF	TGTGCCAGCAGTCGACTAGCGGCGCTCAGCACAGATACGCAGTATTTT
TRBV19	.	15	.	TRBJ2-6	CASSIEVHGANVLTF	TGTGCCAGTAGTATCGAGGTCCACGGGGCCAACGTCCTGACTTTC
TRBV29-1	.	13	TRBD1	TRBJ1-1	CSVAGTENTEAFF	TGCAGCGTTGCGGGGACAGAGAACACTGAAGCTTTCTTT
TRBV3-1/TRBV3-2	.	14	.	TRBJ2-7	CASSPGGIPYEQYF	TGTGCCAGCAGCCCCGGAGGGATCCCCTACGAGCAGTACTTC
TRBV30	.	13	.	TRBJ2-5	CAWISGNQETQYF	TGTGCCTGGATCTCCGGGAACCAAGAGACCCAGTACTTC
TRBV5-6	.	14	TRBD1	TRBJ1-2	CASRPTGGDYGYTF	TGTGCCAGCAGGCCCACAGGGGGCGACTATGGCTACACCTTC
TRBV7-2	.	14	TRBD2	TRBJ2-1	CASSLTSGGNEQFF	TGTGCCAGCAGCTTAACTAGCGGGGGAAATGAGCAGTTCTTC
TRBV6-6	.	15	.	TRBJ1-1	CASSARLTENTEAFF	TGTGCCAGCAGCGCCAGGCTTACGGAGAACACTGAAGCTTTCTTT
TRBV21-1	.	16	.	TRBJ2-1	CASSKGRGTGDDEQFF	TGTGCCAGCAGCAAAGGGAGGGGGACAGGGGACGATGAGCAGTTCTTC
TRBV30	.	13	.	TRBJ1-4	CASTGHRNEKLFF	TGTGCCTCGACCGGACACCGTAATGAAAAACTGTTTTTT